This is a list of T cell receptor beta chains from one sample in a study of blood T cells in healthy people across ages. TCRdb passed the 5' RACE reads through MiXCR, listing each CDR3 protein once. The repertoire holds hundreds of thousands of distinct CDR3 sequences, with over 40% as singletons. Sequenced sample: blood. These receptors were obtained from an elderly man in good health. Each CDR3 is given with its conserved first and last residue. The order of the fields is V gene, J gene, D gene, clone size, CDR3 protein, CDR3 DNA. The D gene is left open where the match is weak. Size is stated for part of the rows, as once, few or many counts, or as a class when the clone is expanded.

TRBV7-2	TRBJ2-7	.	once	CAGSNQVGDEQYF	TGTGCCGGCAGCAATCAAGTAGGGGACGAGCAGTACTTC
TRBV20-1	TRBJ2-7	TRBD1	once	CSASDRGGAYEQYF	TGCAGTGCTAGTGACAGGGGGGGAGCCTACGAGCAGTACTTC
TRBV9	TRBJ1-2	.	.	CASSVDYSYGYTF	TGTGCCAGCAGCGTAGATTACAGCTATGGCTACACCTTC
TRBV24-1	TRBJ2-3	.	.	CATSGSGPTDTQYF	TGTGCCACCAGTGGGAGCGGTCCCACAGATACGCAGTATTTT
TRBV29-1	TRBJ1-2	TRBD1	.	CSATAGTEVNYGYTF	TGCAGCGCTACCGCCGGGACAGAAGTTAACTATGGCTACACCTTC
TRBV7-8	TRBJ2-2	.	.	CASSYTTSLNTGELFF	TGTGCCAGCAGCTACACAACTAGCCTAAACACCGGGGAGCTGTTTTTT
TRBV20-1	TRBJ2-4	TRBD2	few	CSAGLSSGRDLLEYF	TGCAGTGCTGGACTTTCTAGCGGGAGAGACCTTTTGGAGTACTTC
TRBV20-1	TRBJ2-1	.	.	CSASRSGGNEQFF	TGCAGTGCTAGTAGATCCGGAGGGAATGAGCAGTTCTTC
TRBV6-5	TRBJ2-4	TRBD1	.	CASSYSLKTGVDKNIQYF	TGTGCCAGCAGTTACTCGTTAAAAACAGGGGTAGACAAAAACATTCAGTACTTC
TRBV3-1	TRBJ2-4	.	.	CASSEDRNLAKNSQYF	TGTGCCAGCAGCGAAGACAGGAACCTAGCCAAAAACAGCCAGTACTTC
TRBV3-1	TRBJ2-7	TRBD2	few	CASSQSLAGGLSYEQYF	TGTGCCAGCAGCCAGTCGCTAGCGGGAGGGCTCTCCTACGAGCAGTACTTC
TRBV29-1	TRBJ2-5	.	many	CSGTLSGETQYF	TGCAGCGGGACACTCTCTGGAGAGACCCAGTACTTC
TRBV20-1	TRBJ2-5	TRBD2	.	CSTAGTSAPRETQYF	TGCAGTACTGCCGGGACTAGCGCCCCGAGGGAGACCCAGTACTTC
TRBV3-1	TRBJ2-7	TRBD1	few	CASRGQGDREQYF	TGTGCCAGCAGGGGACAGGGGGACCGCGAGCAGTACTTC
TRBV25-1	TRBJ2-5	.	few	CASSHKRQVQETQYF	TGTGCCAGCAGTCATAAGCGACAGGTCCAAGAGACCCAGTACTTC
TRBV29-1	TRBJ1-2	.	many	CSVGGGNYGYTF	TGCAGCGTTGGTGGAGGGAACTATGGCTACACCTTC
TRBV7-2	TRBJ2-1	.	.	CASTQAPRSSWDYNEQFF	TGTGCCAGCACCCAAGCCCCACGGTCTAGCTGGGACTACAATGAGCAGTTCTTC
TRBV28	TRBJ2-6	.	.	CASLRADSGANVLTF	TGTGCCAGCTTGCGAGCGGACTCTGGGGCCAACGTCCTGACTTTC
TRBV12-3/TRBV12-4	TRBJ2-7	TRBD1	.	CASSSGTVSSYNEQYF	TGTGCCAGCAGTTCCGGGACAGTCAGCTCCTACAATGAGCAGTACTTC
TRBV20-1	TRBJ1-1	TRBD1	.	CSARARGAGGTEAFF	TGCAGTGCTAGGGCCCGGGGCGCAGGGGGCACTGAAGCTTTCTTT
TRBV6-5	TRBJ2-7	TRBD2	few	CASSISQGLAGGEQYF	TGTGCCAGCAGCATCTCCCAAGGACTAGCGGGAGGCGAGCAGTACTTC
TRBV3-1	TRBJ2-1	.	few	CASSQADNEQFF	TGTGCCAGCAGCCAAGCTGACAATGAGCAGTTCTTC
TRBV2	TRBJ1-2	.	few	CASSDKGPTGGYTF	TGTGCCAGCAGTGATAAGGGGCCTACCGGTGGCTACACCTTC
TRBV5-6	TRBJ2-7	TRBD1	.	CASSWGTGLGYEQYF	TGTGCCAGCAGCTGGGGGACAGGGTTAGGCTACGAGCAGTACTTC
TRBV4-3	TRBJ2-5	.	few	CASSQAAWGTETQYF	TGCGCCAGCAGCCAAGCAGCTTGGGGCACTGAGACCCAGTACTTC
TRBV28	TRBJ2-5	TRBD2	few	CASSFRGLGSETQYF	TGTGCCAGCAGTTTTCGGGGACTAGGGAGCGAGACCCAGTACTTC
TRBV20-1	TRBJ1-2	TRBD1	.	CSARGATGEGYTF	TGCAGTGCTCGAGGTGCGACAGGGGAAGGCTACACCTTC
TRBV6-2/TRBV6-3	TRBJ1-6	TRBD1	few	CASLDRGNSPLHF	TGTGCCAGCCTGGACAGGGGCAATTCACCCCTCCACTTT
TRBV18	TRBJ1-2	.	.	CASSSDQGLNYGYTF	TGTGCCAGCTCTTCCGACCAGGGGTTGAACTATGGCTACACCTTC
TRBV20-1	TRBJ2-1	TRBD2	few	CSGAGDLYNEQFF	TGCAGTGGGGCGGGAGACCTCTACAATGAGCAGTTCTTC
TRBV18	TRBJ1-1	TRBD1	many	CASSPGGQGAEAFF	TGTGCCAGCTCACCAGGTGGGCAGGGGGCTGAAGCTTTCTTT
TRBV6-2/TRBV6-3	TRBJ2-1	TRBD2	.	CASSFSGSSNEQFF	TGTGCCAGCAGCTTTAGCGGGAGTTCAAATGAGCAGTTCTTC
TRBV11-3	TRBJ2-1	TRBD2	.	CASSGMIAGGENEQFF	TGTGCCAGCAGCGGGATGATAGCGGGAGGGGAAAATGAGCAGTTCTTC
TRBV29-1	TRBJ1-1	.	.	CSASDRNTEAFF	TGCAGCGCCTCGGACAGGAACACTGAAGCTTTCTTT
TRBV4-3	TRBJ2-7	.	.	CASSQDQEGSYEQYF	TGCGCCAGCAGCCAAGATCAGGAGGGTTCCTACGAGCAGTACTTC
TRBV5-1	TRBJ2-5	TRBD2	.	CASSLDRGSGGETQYF	TGCGCCAGCAGCTTGGATAGAGGTAGCGGGGGAGAGACCCAGTACTTC
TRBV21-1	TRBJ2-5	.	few	CASSKVGRLGETQYF	TGTGCCAGCAGCAAAGTTGGCCGGCTGGGAGAGACCCAGTACTTC
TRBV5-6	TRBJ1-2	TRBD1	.	CASSLVTGGTTF	TGTGCCAGCAGCTTGGTGACAGGGGGCACCACCTTC
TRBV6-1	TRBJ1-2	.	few	CASSEGGYTF	TGTGCCAGCAGTGAAGGTGGCTACACCTTC
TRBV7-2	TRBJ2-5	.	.	CASSFPPDGTQYF	TGTGCCAGCAGCTTCCCTCCGGATGGGACCCAGTACTTC
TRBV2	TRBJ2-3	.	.	CASSEAPGRGTQYF	TGTGCCAGCAGTGAAGCCCCGGGGAGGGGGACGCAGTATTTT
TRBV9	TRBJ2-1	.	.	CASSVDGGYSYNEQFF	TGTGCCAGCAGCGTAGATGGGGGGTACTCCTACAATGAGCAGTTCTTC
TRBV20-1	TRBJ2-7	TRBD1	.	CSAREGDRGFSYEQYF	TGCAGTGCGCGAGAGGGCGACAGGGGGTTTTCCTACGAGCAGTACTTC
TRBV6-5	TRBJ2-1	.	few	CASSYSSGSPTYNEQFF	TGTGCCAGCAGTTACTCGAGTGGCAGCCCGACCTACAATGAGCAGTTCTTC
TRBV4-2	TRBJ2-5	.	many	CASSQDPAANQETQYF	TGTGCCAGCAGCCAAGACCCAGCAGCCAACCAAGAGACCCAGTACTTC
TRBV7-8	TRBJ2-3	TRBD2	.	CASSILGSGTRPRDTQYF	TGTGCCAGCAGCATCTTAGGGAGCGGGACTAGACCTCGGGATACGCAGTATTTT
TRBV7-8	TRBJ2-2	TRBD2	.	CASSPANGLAGENTGELFF	TGTGCCAGCAGCCCAGCCAACGGACTAGCGGGAGAGAACACCGGGGAGCTGTTTTTT
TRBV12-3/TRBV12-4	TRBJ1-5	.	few	CASSGVSNQPQHF	TGTGCCAGCAGTGGCGTTAGCAATCAGCCCCAGCATTTT
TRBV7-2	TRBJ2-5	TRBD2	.	CASSLAPSGGVETQYF	TGTGCCAGCAGCTTAGCACCTAGCGGGGGGGTAGAGACCCAGTACTTC
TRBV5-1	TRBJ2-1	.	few	CASSPGDMAINEQFF	TGCGCCAGCAGCCCGGGGGACATGGCGATCAATGAGCAGTTCTTC
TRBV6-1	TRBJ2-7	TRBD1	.	CASVRQGAYEQYF	TGTGCCAGCGTAAGACAGGGGGCGTACGAGCAGTACTTC
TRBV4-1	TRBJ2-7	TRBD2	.	CASSQERSGSVVQYF	TGCGCCAGCAGCCAAGAGCGCAGCGGGAGCGTCGTGCAGTACTTC
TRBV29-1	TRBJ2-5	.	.	CSVASYQETQYF	TGCAGCGTTGCCAGCTACCAAGAGACCCAGTACTTC
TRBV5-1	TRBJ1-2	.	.	CASSLDPSAFYGYTF	TGCGCCAGCAGCTTGGATCCAAGTGCTTTCTATGGCTACACCTTC
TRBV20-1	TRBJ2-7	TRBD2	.	CSARLPSGRAYEQYF	TGCAGTGCTAGATTGCCTAGCGGGAGGGCCTACGAGCAGTACTTC
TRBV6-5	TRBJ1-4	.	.	CASSYSLLATNEKLFF	TGTGCCAGCAGTTACTCGCTGCTAGCAACTAATGAAAAACTGTTTTTT
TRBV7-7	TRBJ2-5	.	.	CASSRGTHQETQYF	TGTGCTAGCAGCCGAGGGACTCATCAAGAGACCCAGTACTTC
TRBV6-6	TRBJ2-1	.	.	CASSQVDNEQFF	TGTGCCAGCAGTCAAGTCGACAATGAGCAGTTCTTC
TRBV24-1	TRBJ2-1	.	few	CATSETGQYNEQFF	TGTGCCACCAGTGAGACAGGACAGTACAATGAGCAGTTCTTC